Described below is a single TCR beta chain sequence and its context. Sample time point: after trial treatment. Treatment of the sample: LDRT plus nivolumab, ipilimumab, low-dose cyclophosphamide and aspirin (RACIN trial). Treatment combined nivolumab, ipilimumab, aspirin, low-dose cyclophosphamide and low-dose radiotherapy in a dose-escalation trial. Advanced solid tumors without tumor-infiltrating lymphocytes were required for inclusion. This entry is derived from a study of low-dose radiotherapy and immunotherapy resistance in tumors. Study context: Cohort 2 patients were irradiated with 1 Gy every two weeks, reaching 13 Gy over 26 weeks.

TRAV- and TRBV-specific primers were used for first-strand cDNA, which covered alpha and beta chains. Amplification, which lasted around 22 PCR cycles, used a constant-region primer and V-primer adapter to amplify TCRs. Amplification of the isolated mRNA used in vitro transcription. TCRdb re-analysed the reads in MiXCR, keeping a single row per CDR3 protein. The table has 35,000 to 50,000 distinct CDR3 sequences, more than 20% seen once. Sequencing was performed on PBMCs, taken after low-dose radiotherapy plus immunotherapy. The clonotype was recovered from a female donor with ovarian cancer.

CDR3 DNA sequence: TGTGCCAGTAGTATATCTAGCAATCAGCCCCAGCATTTT. Translated: CASSISSNQPQHF. The chain is built from TRBV19 and TRBJ1-5, with unresolved D. The V gene's germline CDR1 is LNHDA and CDR2 SQIVND (reference sequence). CDR3 length: 13 amino acids. The V gene lost 2 bases and the J gene lost 0 bases, with 2 bases spanning the gap.